This TCR beta chain was profiled in a study of blood T cell repertoires in COVID-19. For the study at large: Both acute and convalescent COVID-19 samples were obtained from the United States, Italy and Spain. T cells, B-cell-depleted T cells, or PBMCs supplied cDNA or gDNA.

Per the study methods: Quantification of nucleated cells was approximated via reference gene primer amplification. The assay was immunoSEQ multiplex PCR, and TCRdb's table has in-frame clones only and misses some. D and trimming come from the DNA, and the V and J calls and clone size come from that table. This sample has roughly 86,000 clones; under 85% occur once, and the top ten carry approximately 2.8%. Germline V lookup: CDR1 SGHRS, CDR2 YFSETQ. The CDR3 loop spans 13 amino acids. Between the trimmed V and J ends, which lost 4 bases and 0 bases, there was a span of 6 bases. This TCR was sampled from a woman older than 75 with COVID-19, enrolled during active disease. The sequenced sample was peripheral blood. The gene calls are TRBV5-1 and TRBJ2-3; D is unclear. The CDR3 sequence is CASSPGSTDTQYF. CDR3 DNA sequence: TGCGCCAGCAGCCCCGGGAGCACAGATACGCAGTATTTT.